These 32 T cell receptor beta chains originate from one sample sequenced in a study of CD8+ T cells in alopecia areata. Reverse transcribed after extraction, RNA yielded cDNA as the sequencing template. Assay: immunoSEQ multiplex PCR; the TCRdb copy retains only in-frame clones and omits some. The table lists approximately 280,000 clones, about three fifths of them singletons, with 1.8% in the top ten. As for treatment: oral pan-JAK inhibitor, 5-10 mg twice daily. The sequences come from CD4+ T cells sorted from blood, collected at week 24, from a patient treated with tofacitinib. Source of these receptors: a human donor with alopecia areata.

DNA for the CDR3: TGTGCTACCAAGACTAGCGGGGCGGAGACCCAGTACTTC. This sequence encodes CATKTSGAETQYF. The V call is TRBV12-5, the J call TRBJ2-5; TRBD2 matches 11 bases. Germline CDR1 and CDR2: LGHNT and FRNRAP. V was pared by 10 bases and J by 5 bases, with 6 bases of the junction left unmatched. The length of the CDR3 is 13 residues.

The chain recombines TRBV6-5 with TRBJ2-7; D gene ambiguous. Germline V CDR1 and CDR2: MNHEY, SVGAGI. The ends were cut back, 10 bases at V and 7 bases at J, with 14 bases in the middle. There are 11 residues in the CDR3. CDR3 amino acids: CATKRSGEQYF. As DNA, the CDR3 is TGTGCCACCAAGAGGTCCGGAGAGCAGTACTTC.

In this sample, this clone turned up a few times. This chain links TRBV30 with TRBJ1-2; no reliable D call. V was clipped by 1 base and J by 4 bases, with 16 bases between them. The germline V gene has CDR1 GTSNPN and CDR2 SVGIG (reference sequence). This CDR3 region has 15 residues. In nucleotides, the CDR3 is TGTGCCTGGAGTGCCTCCAGGACGAGGTTCTATGGCTACACCTTC. Translation gives CAWSASRTRFYGYTF.

The chain couples TRBV30 to TRBJ1-2, with D unresolved. Deletions cut 2 bases from V and 6 bases from J, with 7 bases between. This CDR3 has 11 residues. Looked up from germline, CDR1 is GTSNPN and CDR2 is SVGIG (reference sequence). CDR3 region: CAWSPPNGYTF. The CDR3 DNA reads as TGTGCCTGGAGTCCGCCAAATGGCTACACCTTC.

This clone has more than one count but fewer than ten. The V and J genes are TRBV30 and TRBJ2-3; D is unresolved. This CDR3 has 13 residues. Germline values: CDR1 GTSNPN, CDR2 SVGIG (reference sequence). V lost 1 base, J lost 3 bases, and 8 bases lay in between. CDR3 sequence reads: CAWSEGDTDTQYF. CDR3 nucleotides: TGTGCCTGGAGTGAGGGTGATACAGATACGCAGTATTTT.

CDR3 DNA: TGTGCCAGCAGTTTACGACAGGGGGCTTTATCCTCTGGGGCCAACGTCCTGACTTTC. Translated, it gives CASSLRQGALSSGANVLTF. The chain has TRBV27 and TRBJ2-6, with 10 bases lining up with TRBD1. CDR3 length equals 19 residues. After removal of 2 bases from V and 0 bases from J, the junction contained 7 bases not matched to a gene. Germline CDR1 reads MNHEY; CDR2 reads SMNVEV (reference sequence).

A few counts support this clone. V and J are TRBV10-3 and TRBJ1-2; TRBD1 is a possible D gene (5 bases). Trimming pared 3 bases from V and 5 bases from J, leaving 7 bases between. The CDR3 extends over 12 amino acids. The germline V gene encodes CDR1 ENHRY and CDR2 SYGVKD. CDR3 residues: CAISDWGYGYTF. CDR3 sequence (DNA): TGTGCCATCAGTGATTGGGGGTATGGCTACACCTTC.

V is TRBV5-6 and J is TRBJ2-4, with 7 bases fitting TRBD2. CDR1 and CDR2 (germline): SGHDT, YYEEEE. V dropped 2 bases and J dropped 4; count of bases not matched to a gene: 3. This CDR3 has 14 amino acids. In DNA, the CDR3 is TGTGCCAGCAGCTTCGGGGGGACGAAAAACATTCAGTACTTC. It specifies CASSFGGTKNIQYF.

This clone was picked up a small number of times. The chain couples TRBV29-1 to TRBJ2-2; D gene uncertain. Per the germline V gene, CDR1 is SQVTM and CDR2 is ANQGSEA. The CDR3 has 12 residues. The V end was cut by 1 base, the J end by 6 bases, with 6 bases between. CDR3 loop: CSVEGVAGELFF. In DNA form, the CDR3 reads TGCAGCGTTGAAGGGGTGGCCGGGGAGCTGTTTTTT.

The table lists this clone with a few counts. The chain joins TRBV9 to TRBJ1-2, with D perhaps matching TRBD1 (6 bases). Germline assignment: CDR1 SGDLS and CDR2 YYNGEE. Trimming removed 0 bases at V and 7 bases at J, with 16 bases between. The CDR3 extends over 15 amino acids. The CDR3 loop reads CASSVELGGALGYTF. In DNA form, the CDR3 reads TGTGCCAGCAGCGTAGAGCTGGGGGGGGCGCTTGGCTACACCTTC.

This clone was observed a single time. The genes are TRBV29-1 and TRBJ2-3, with 8 bases identical to TRBD2. Germline trimming cut 2 bases from V and 5 bases from J; bases unmatched to any gene: 9. This CDR3 comprises 15 residues. The V gene's germline CDR1 is SQVTM and CDR2 ANQGSEA. CDR3 bases: TGCAGCGTTGAAACTGGGACCCGGGGGGGAGATACGCAGTATTTT. It is translated as CSVETGTRGGDTQYF.

Only a few counts were recorded for this clone. This rearrangement joins TRBV2 to TRBJ2-5; 7 bases are shared with TRBD2. This CDR3 spans 13 amino acids. The V gene end was trimmed by 8 bases and the J gene end by 6 bases; junction bases not matched to a gene: 9. Germline loops: CDR1 SNHLY, CDR2 FYNNEI. The CDR3 nucleotides are TGTGCCAGCCGGGGGGACCAACGGCAGACCCAGTACTTC. This sequence encodes CASRGDQRQTQYF.

This clone was detected only a few times. This sequence joins TRBV11-2 and TRBJ2-5, with D possibly matching TRBD2 (5 bases). The V end lost 6 bases, the J end lost 1 base, and 18 bases lay between the germline ends. The CDR3 has 16 residues. The germline V gene encodes CDR1 SGHAT and CDR2 FQNNGV. The CDR3 protein is CASSSTSALFQETQYF. The CDR3 coding sequence is TGTGCCAGCAGTTCCACTAGTGCTCTCTTCCAAGAGACCCAGTACTTC.

The chain recombines TRBV6-5 with TRBJ1-5; D remains unclear. This CDR3 comprises 13 residues. The V gene lost 5 bases and the J gene lost 5 bases, with 10 bases spanning the gap. CDR1 and CDR2 from the germline V gene are MNHEY and SVGAGI. The CDR3 DNA follows: TGTGCCAGCAGTCCCTACTTAGATCAGCCCCAGCATTTT. Residues: CASSPYLDQPQHF.

CDR3 bases: TGTGCCAGCAGCTTCGGGTTAAATTCACCCCTCCACTTT. Amino acid sequence: CASSFGLNSPLHF. This chain uses TRBV9 with TRBJ1-6; D is uncertain. V was pared by 4 bases and J by 7 bases, with 9 bases between. Germline V lookup: CDR1 SGDLS, CDR2 YYNGEE. The CDR3 sequence is 13 residues long.

The gene calls are TRBV2 and TRBJ2-6; 8 positions agree with TRBD1. Looked up from germline, CDR1 is SNHLY and CDR2 is FYNNEI. The J segment lost 4 bases and the V segment lost 2 bases, leaving 1 base of the junction unmatched. There are 15 residues in the CDR3. In DNA, the CDR3 is TGTGCCAGCAGTGAACAGGGGGCAGGGGCCAACGTCCTGACTTTC. This gives the protein CASSEQGAGANVLTF.

The chain employs TRBV15 and TRBJ1-1; weak D call: TRBD1 (6 bases). The V gene's germline CDR1 is LNHNV and CDR2 YYDKDF (reference sequence). Trimming took off 0 bases at V and 2 bases at J, with 10 bases between the two ends. The CDR3 covers 15 residues. The CDR3 DNA is TGTGCCACCAGCAGAGAAGCAGGGGCTAACACTGAAGCTTTCTTT. This translates into CATSREAGANTEAFF.

The chain employs TRBV29-1 and TRBJ1-1; possibly TRBD1 for D (6 bases). Between the trimmed V and J ends, which lost 4 bases and 3 bases, there was a span of 15 bases. Germline V gene data show CDR1 as SQVTM and CDR2 as ANQGSEA. The CDR3 has 14 amino acids. The CDR3 loop reads CSVAAGGRDTEAFF. The CDR3 DNA is TGCAGCGTTGCCGCGGGGGGGCGGGACACTGAAGCTTTCTTT.

This clone was counted a few times. V is TRBV29-1 and J is TRBJ1-5; TRBD1 is a possible D gene (5 bases). V was clipped by 1 base and J by 7 bases, with 8 bases between them. The CDR3 totals 12 residues. Germline V gives CDR1 SQVTM, CDR2 ANQGSEA. CDR3 in amino acids: CSVEVGGQPQHF. The CDR3 DNA is TGCAGCGTTGAAGTGGGGGGGCAGCCCCAGCATTTT.

This clone was picked up one time. The chain is built from TRBV29-1 and TRBJ1-1; D gene ambiguous. Trimming cost V 0 bases and J 4 bases, with 12 bases left between them. The CDR3 sequence is 14 residues long. The germline CDR1 and CDR2 sequences are SQVTM and ANQGSEA. CDR3 coding DNA: TGCAGCGTTGAAGATGGCGGGTTGGGCACTGAAGCTTTCTTT. Its translation is CSVEDGGLGTEAFF.

The chain employs TRBV5-6 and TRBJ2-7; D ambiguous. Deletions cut 3 bases from V and 1 base from J, with 20 bases between. The CDR3 is 17 residues long. CDR1 SGHDT and CDR2 YYEEEE come from the germline V gene. CDR3 region: CASSSQRWDGSSYEQYF. As DNA, the CDR3 is TGTGCCAGCAGCTCACAAAGGTGGGATGGATCGTCCTACGAGCAGTACTTC.

V gene TRBV5-6 combines with J gene TRBJ1-2, with D maybe TRBD1 (6 bases). There are 12 residues in the CDR3. Germline values: CDR1 SGHDT, CDR2 YYEEEE. Trimming took 4 bases from V and 8 from J, leaving 12 bases between them. The CDR3 nucleotides read TGTGCCAGCAGCCCAGGACAGACGGGCTACACCTTC. This sequence encodes CASSPGQTGYTF. Using reference TRBV5-6 and TRBJ1-2 for the parts outside the CDR3, the full variable domain is DAGVTQSPTHLIKTRGQQVTLRCSPKSGHDTVSWYQQALGQGPQFIFQYYEEEERQRGNFPDRFSGHQFPNYSSELNVNALLLGDSALYLCASSPGQTGYTFGSGTRLTVV.

The J gene is TRBJ2-1, the V gene TRBV19; D may be TRBD1 or TRBD2 (5 bases each). The V and J ends lost 7 bases and 6 bases respectively, with 13 bases between them. CDR1 and CDR2 from the germline V gene are LNHDA and SQIVND (reference sequence). The CDR3 extends over 13 amino acids. The CDR3, as DNA: TGTGCCAGTACCTCTTGGGGGATCAATGAGCAGTTCTTC. Translated: CASTSWGINEQFF.

V usage is TRBV5-1 and J usage is TRBJ2-7, with D maybe TRBD2 (6 bases). The CDR3 spans 15 residues. The germline V gene has CDR1 SGHRS and CDR2 YFSETQ. Trimming stripped 3 bases from V and 4 bases from J, with 17 bases between. CDR3 in DNA: TGCGCCAGCAGCTCAACTTGGAGGGAACGTTACGAGCAGTACTTC. Its translation: CASSSTWRERYEQYF.

This chain links TRBV7-2 with TRBJ2-1; D is unclear. Trimming pared 2 bases from V and 9 bases from J, leaving 5 bases between. In germline, CDR1 is SGHTA, CDR2 FQGNSA. CDR3 length: 11 residues. In nucleotides, the CDR3 is TGTGCCAGCAGCTTATTGTCTGAGCAGTTCTTC. Translated: CASSLLSEQFF.

In its sample, this clone was seen once. The genes are TRBV5-6 and TRBJ2-5; D ambiguous. The germline CDR1 and CDR2 sequences are SGHDT and YYEEEE. V gave up 3 bases and J gave up 5 bases, with 8 bases separating them. The CDR3 length is 12 residues. The CDR3 nucleotides read TGTGCCAGCAGCTCAGATAGGGAGACCCAGTACTTC. It yields the protein CASSSDRETQYF.

The V call is TRBV29-1, the J call TRBJ2-2; 7 bases line up with TRBD1. V shed 7 bases, J shed 1 base, and the junction held 6 bases outside the gene matches. This CDR3 has 14 residues. Germline loops: CDR1 SQVTM, CDR2 ANQGSEA. CDR3 sequence: CSGQDRRNTGELFF. The CDR3 DNA is TGCAGCGGACAGGACAGGAGGAACACCGGGGAGCTGTTTTTT.

The chain links TRBV28 to TRBJ2-3; TRBD2 matches 9 bases. Trimming at V came to 7 bases and at J to 1 base, leaving 6 bases not matched to a gene. CDR1 MDHEN and CDR2 SYDVKM come from the germline V gene. The CDR3 loop spans 15 amino acids. The CDR3 spells CASTYSGGRTDTQYF. The DNA for the CDR3 is TGTGCCAGCACCTATAGCGGGGGACGCACAGATACGCAGTATTTT.

The chain joins TRBV9 to TRBJ2-1; TRBD2 matches 9 bases. The CDR3 contains 15 residues. Germline CDR1 SGDLS, CDR2 YYNGEE. The V and J ends lost 3 bases and 4 bases, in that order; junction bases with no gene match: 5. The CDR3 DNA sequence: TGTGCCAGCAGCGCCAGCGGGGGGCCTTACAATGAGCAGTTCTTC. Residues: CASSASGGPYNEQFF.

The chain uses TRBV5-1 and TRBJ2-3; unclear D gene. CDR1 and CDR2 (germline): SGHRS, YFSETQ. V shed 4 bases and J shed 4 bases, with 7 bases lying between them. The CDR3 extends over 12 amino acids. In nucleotides, the CDR3 is TGCGCCAGCAGCGACCACCCAGATACGCAGTATTTT. It yields the protein CASSDHPDTQYF.

V and J are TRBV30 and TRBJ1-1, with D possibly TRBD1 on 5 matching bases. The V end lost 0 bases, the J end lost 2 bases, and 22 bases lay between the germline ends. Germline V gene sequence: CDR1 GTSNPN, CDR2 SVGIG (reference sequence). The CDR3 is 18 amino acids. The CDR3 sequence is CAWSVLRQLTRVNTEAFF. CDR3 coding DNA: TGTGCCTGGAGTGTACTCCGACAGTTAACGAGGGTAAACACTGAAGCTTTCTTT.

The CDR3 sequence is CASSPRVPANTGELFF. CDR3 in DNA: TGTGCCAGCAGTCCTAGGGTTCCCGCGAACACCGGGGAGCTGTTTTTT. This chain connects TRBV2 to TRBJ2-2, with D unclear. Germline CDR1 and CDR2: SNHLY and FYNNEI. This CDR3 region has 16 residues. The germline V and J ends were trimmed by 5 bases and 0 bases, with 13 bases remaining between them.